The clone carrying this T cell receptor (beta chain) has a handful of counts. Antigen specificity is unknown. This entry comes from a study of spatial heterogeneity in lung cancer. Trimming removed 6 bases at V and 4 bases at J, with 17 bases between. The length of the CDR3 is 15 residues. Time point here: sample taken at primary tumor resection. Some 72 TRACERx patients with early, untreated non-small cell lung cancer donated samples. The sequenced material consisted of unsorted whole RNA from tumor, nontumor lung or frozen PBMC. Carried by each TCR cDNA molecule was a unique molecular identifier. TCRdb re-called the 5' RACE reads through MiXCR, storing one row per CDR3 protein. The table has 20,000 to 30,000 distinct CDR3 sequences, about 9.3% seen once. Study results and caveats: Tumoral mutation counts were tracked by counts of expanded intratumoral alpha and beta TCRs.

This TCR was recovered from a male donor with early-stage non-small cell lung cancer. The sample in question was lung tumor tissue, obtained at surgery. The V call is TRBV12-3 or TRBV12-4, the J call TRBJ2-3, with TRBD1 as a possible D gene (8 bases). In nucleotides, the CDR3 is TGTGCCAGCAGCCCAGGACAGGGAGGGTCAGATACGCAGTATTTT. As protein: CASSPGQGGSDTQYF.